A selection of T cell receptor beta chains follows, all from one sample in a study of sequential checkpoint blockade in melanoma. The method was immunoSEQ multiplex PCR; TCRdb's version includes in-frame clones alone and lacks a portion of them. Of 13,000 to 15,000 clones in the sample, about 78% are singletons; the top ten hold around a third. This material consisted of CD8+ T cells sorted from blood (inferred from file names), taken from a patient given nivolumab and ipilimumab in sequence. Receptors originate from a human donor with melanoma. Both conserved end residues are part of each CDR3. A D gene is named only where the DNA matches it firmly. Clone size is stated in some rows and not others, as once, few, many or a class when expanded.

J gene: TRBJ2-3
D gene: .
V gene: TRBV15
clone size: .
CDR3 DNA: TGTGCCACCAGCAGTGGGCCAGATACGCAGTATTTT
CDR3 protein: CATSSGPDTQYF

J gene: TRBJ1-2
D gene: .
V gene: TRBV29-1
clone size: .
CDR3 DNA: TGCAGCGTTTGGGGCCGAACACCGGTTGGAGACGGCTACACCTTC
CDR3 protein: CSVWGRTPVGDGYTF

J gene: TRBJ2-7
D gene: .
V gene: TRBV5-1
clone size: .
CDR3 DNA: TGCGCCAGCAGCTGGGACAAAGCCTACGAGCAGTACTTC
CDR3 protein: CASSWDKAYEQYF

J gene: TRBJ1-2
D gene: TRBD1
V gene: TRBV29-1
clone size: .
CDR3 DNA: TGCAGCGTTGACGCAGGGGGCCTCTATGGCTACACCTTC
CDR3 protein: CSVDAGGLYGYTF

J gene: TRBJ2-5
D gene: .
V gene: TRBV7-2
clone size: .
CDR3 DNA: TGTGCCAGCAGCTTAGGTCAGGGCGATATAGAGACCCAGTACTTC
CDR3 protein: CASSLGQGDIETQYF

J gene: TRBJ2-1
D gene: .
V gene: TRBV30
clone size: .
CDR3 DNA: TGTGCCTGGAGTGGGGCGTTTTACAATGAGCAGTTCTTC
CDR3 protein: CAWSGAFYNEQFF

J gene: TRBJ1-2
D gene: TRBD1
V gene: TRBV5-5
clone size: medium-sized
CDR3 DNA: TGTGCCAGCAGCTTGGAAGTCCCGGGACAGGGGGACTATGGCTACACCTTC
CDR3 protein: CASSLEVPGQGDYGYTF

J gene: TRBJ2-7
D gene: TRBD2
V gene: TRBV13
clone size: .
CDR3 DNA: TGTGCCAGCAGCTTAGGACTAGCGGGGAACTACGAGCAGTACTTC
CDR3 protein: CASSLGLAGNYEQYF

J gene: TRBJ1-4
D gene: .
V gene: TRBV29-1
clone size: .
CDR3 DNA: TGCAGCGTCGAAATGGACTGGGATGAAAAACTGTTTTTT
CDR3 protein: CSVEMDWDEKLFF

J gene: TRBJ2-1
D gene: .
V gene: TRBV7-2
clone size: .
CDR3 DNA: TGTGCCAGCAGCCCCTTCGGAGTAGATGAGCAGTTCTTC
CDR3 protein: CASSPFGVDEQFF

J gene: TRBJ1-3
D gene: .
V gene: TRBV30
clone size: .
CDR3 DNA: TGTGCCTGGACGGTACACGGGGGAAACACCATATATTTT
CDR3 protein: CAWTVHGGNTIYF

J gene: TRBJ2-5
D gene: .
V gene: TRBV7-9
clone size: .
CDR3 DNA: TGTGCCAGCAGCTTAGTTGAGACTTCTAAAGAGACCCAGTACTTC
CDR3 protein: CASSLVETSKETQYF

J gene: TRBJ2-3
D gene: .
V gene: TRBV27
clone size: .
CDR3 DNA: TGTGCCAGCAGTCCTCCCTGGGCGGGAGATACGCAGTATTTT
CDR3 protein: CASSPPWAGDTQYF

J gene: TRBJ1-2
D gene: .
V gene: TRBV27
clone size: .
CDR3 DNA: TGTGCCAGCAGTTGGGCCGGGGGAAGGCGCGGCTACACCTTC
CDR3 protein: CASSWAGGRRGYTF

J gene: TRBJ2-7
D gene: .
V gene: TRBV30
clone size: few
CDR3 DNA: TGTGCCTGGAGTGTAATACCCCACAGAATAGACGAGCAGTACTTC
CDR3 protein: CAWSVIPHRIDEQYF

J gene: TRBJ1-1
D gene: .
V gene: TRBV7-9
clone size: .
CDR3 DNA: TGTGCCAGCAGCTTAGTGGGGGGGCCTAACACTGAAGCTTTCTTT
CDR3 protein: CASSLVGGPNTEAFF

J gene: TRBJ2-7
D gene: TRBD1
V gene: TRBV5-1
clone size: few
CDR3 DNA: TGCGCCAGCAGCTTGGACAGGGGGAATATGTACGAGCAGTACTTC
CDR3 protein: CASSLDRGNMYEQYF

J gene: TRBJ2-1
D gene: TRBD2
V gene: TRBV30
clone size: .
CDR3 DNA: TGTGCCTGGGTCGGTCGAGCGGGGGGTTACAATGAGCAGTTCTTC
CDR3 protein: CAWVGRAGGYNEQFF

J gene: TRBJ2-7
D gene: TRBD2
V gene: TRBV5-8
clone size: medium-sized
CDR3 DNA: TGTGCCAGCAGCTTGGCGGGACTAGCCTACGAGCAGTACTTC
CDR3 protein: CASSLAGLAYEQYF

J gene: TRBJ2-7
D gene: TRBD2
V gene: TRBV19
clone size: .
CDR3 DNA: TGTGCCAGTAGTACTCAGTGGGAGCGGGGACTCTACGAGCAGTACTTC
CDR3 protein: CASSTQWERGLYEQYF

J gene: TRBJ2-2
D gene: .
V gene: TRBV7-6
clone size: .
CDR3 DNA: TGTGCCAGCAGCTTAGCATGGGGCTCCGCGAACACCGGGGAGCTGTTTTTT
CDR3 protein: CASSLAWGSANTGELFF

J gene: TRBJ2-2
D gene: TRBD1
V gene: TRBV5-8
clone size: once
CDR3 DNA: TGTGCCAGCAGCTTGTGGGGCCGACAGGGGCCCACCGGGGAGCTGTTTTTT
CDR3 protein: CASSLWGRQGPTGELFF

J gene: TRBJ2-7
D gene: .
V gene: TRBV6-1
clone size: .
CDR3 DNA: TGTGCCAGCAGGGAGGGGAGCTCCTACGAGCAGTACTTC
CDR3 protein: CASREGSSYEQYF

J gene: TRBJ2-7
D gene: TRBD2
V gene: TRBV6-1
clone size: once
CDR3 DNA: TGTGCCAGCAGTGGACTAGCGGGGATCTACGAGCAGTACTTC
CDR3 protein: CASSGLAGIYEQYF

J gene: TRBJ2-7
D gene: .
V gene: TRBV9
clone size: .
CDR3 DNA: TGTGCCAGCAGCCCAGGTTACATATACGAGCAGTACTTC
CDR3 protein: CASSPGYIYEQYF

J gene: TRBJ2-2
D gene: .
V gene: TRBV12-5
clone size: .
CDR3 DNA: TGTGCTAGTGACCCGGACAGTAACACCGGGGAGCTGTTTTTT
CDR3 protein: CASDPDSNTGELFF

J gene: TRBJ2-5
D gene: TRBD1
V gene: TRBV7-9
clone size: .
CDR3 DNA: TGTGCCAGCAGCCCAGGGACAGGGGTTTACTTC
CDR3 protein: CASSPGTGVYF

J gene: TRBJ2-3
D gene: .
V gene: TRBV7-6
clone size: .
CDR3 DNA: TGTGCCAGCAGCTTGTCGACGACACTCAGCACAGATACGCAGTATTTT
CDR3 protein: CASSLSTTLSTDTQYF

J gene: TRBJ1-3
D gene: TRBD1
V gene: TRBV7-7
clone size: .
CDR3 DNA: TGTGCTAGCAGCTTAGGGACAGGGTCTGGAAACACCATATATTTT
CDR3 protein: CASSLGTGSGNTIYF

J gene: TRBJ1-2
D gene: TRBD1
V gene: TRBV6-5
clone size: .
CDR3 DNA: TGTGCCAGCAGTTACGACAGGGGATTTGATGGCTACACCTTC
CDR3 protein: CASSYDRGFDGYTF

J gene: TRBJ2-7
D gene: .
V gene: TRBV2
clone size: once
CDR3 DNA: TGTGCCAGCACCGCCGCCAGGGATATGTACGAGCAGTACTTC
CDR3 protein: CASTAARDMYEQYF

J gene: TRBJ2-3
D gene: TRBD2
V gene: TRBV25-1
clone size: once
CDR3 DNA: TGTGCCAGCAGTGAGGGACTAGCGGATACGCAGTATTTT
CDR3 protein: CASSEGLADTQYF

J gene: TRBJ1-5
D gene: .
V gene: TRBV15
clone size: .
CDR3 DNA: TGTGCCACCAGCAGATACATGAACAATCAGCCCCAGCATTTT
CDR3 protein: CATSRYMNNQPQHF

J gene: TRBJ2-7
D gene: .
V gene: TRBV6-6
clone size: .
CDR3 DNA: TGTGCCAGCAGACAGGGGGGGACTCTCTACGAGCAGTACTTC
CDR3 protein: CASRQGGTLYEQYF

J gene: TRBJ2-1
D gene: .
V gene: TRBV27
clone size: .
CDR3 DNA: TGTGCCAGCAGTTTAAGGGGGGGCTGGGATGAGCAGTTCTTC
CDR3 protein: CASSLRGGWDEQFF